The 32 T cell receptor beta chains in this list originate from one sample, sequenced in a study of blood T cell repertoires in COVID-19. Method: immunoSEQ multiplex PCR; TCRdb's copy keeps in-frame clones and lacks some. In the table there are around 100,000 clones, around 80% of which are singletons. Source material: peripheral blood. Source of these receptors: a man in his sixties or seventies with active or convalescent COVID-19.

V and J are TRBV9 and TRBJ2-1; the D is unclear. V dropped 3 bases and J dropped 0 bases, with 13 bases sitting between them. Per germline, CDR1 SGDLS and CDR2 YYNGEE. The CDR3 is made up of 16 amino acids. DNA for the CDR3: TGTGCCAGCAGCGCCAGAACGGAGAGCTCCTACAATGAGCAGTTCTTC. Encoded protein: CASSARTESSYNEQFF.

This clone was observed a single time. This sequence joins TRBV4-1 and TRBJ1-2; TRBD1 matches at 8 bases. V was pared by 4 bases and J by 6 bases, with 10 bases of the junction left unmatched. The CDR3 spans 15 residues. CDR1 MGHRA and CDR2 YSYEKL come from the germline V gene. This CDR3 reads CASSLDRATGDGYTF. The CDR3 DNA follows: TGCGCCAGCAGCCTGGACAGGGCGACAGGCGATGGCTACACCTTC.

The rearrangement links TRBV12-3 or TRBV12-4 to TRBJ1-2, with D perhaps matching TRBD1 (5 bases). The CDR3 spans 13 residues. V lost 3 bases and J lost 8, with 13 bases in between. The CDR3 region has the DNA TGTGCCAGCAGTTTGGGGCCGGCTCTAGGCTACACCTTC. It specifies CASSLGPALGYTF.

This clone was seen a single time. The chain recombines TRBV18 with TRBJ1-1; D unclear. V was clipped by 4 bases and J by 0 bases, with 12 bases between them. The germline V gene has CDR1 KGHSH and CDR2 LQKENI. The CDR3 runs to 15 residues. The CDR3 DNA follows: TGTGCCAGCTCACGACCCAGTGGTTTGAACACTGAAGCTTTCTTT. Residues: CASSRPSGLNTEAFF.

This rearrangement joins TRBV6-5 to TRBJ1-6; tentative D call: TRBD1 (5 bases). In germline, CDR1 is MNHEY, CDR2 SVGAGI. V was trimmed by 11 bases and J by 0 bases, leaving 14 bases between them. This CDR3 comprises 15 residues. CDR3 bases: TGTGCCGCGGGGACGGATAGCTCCTATAATTCACCCCTCCACTTT. Translation: CAAGTDSSYNSPLHF.

This sequence joins TRBV6-5 and TRBJ2-2; D is undetermined. Trimming pared 4 bases from V and 4 bases from J, leaving 4 bases between. The germline V gene encodes CDR1 MNHEY and CDR2 SVGAGI. CDR3 length equals 12 residues. The DNA of the CDR3 is TGTGCCAGCAGTTGGCTCACCGGGGAGCTGTTTTTT. This translates into CASSWLTGELFF.

The chain links TRBV21-1 to TRBJ2-7; the D call in the table, TRBD1, was not verified against the DNA. TRBV21-1 corresponds to a pseudogene. CDR3 length: 12 amino acids. CDR3 DNA: TGTGCCCGGAGACAGAGCTCCTACGAGCAGTACTTC. It specifies CARRQSSYEQYF.

This chain connects TRBV2 to TRBJ2-5, with 7 positions matching TRBD2. V shed 8 bases, J shed 5 bases, and the junction held 5 bases outside the gene matches. CDR3 length: 12 residues. The V gene's germline CDR1 is SNHLY and CDR2 FYNNEI. The DNA of the CDR3 is TGTGCCAGCCAGGATAGCGGGGAGACCCAGTACTTC. It translates to CASQDSGETQYF.

The rearrangement uses TRBV18 and TRBJ1-4; 7 positions match TRBD1. The V segment lost 1 base and the J segment 7 bases; nucleotides outside the gene matches: 6. This CDR3 has 15 residues. The germline V gene has CDR1 KGHSH and CDR2 LQKENI. The CDR3 DNA reads TGTGCCAGCTCACCACTCAGTCAGGGGGTTGAAAAACTGTTTTTT. This translates into CASSPLSQGVEKLFF.

Written as DNA, the CDR3 is TGTGCCAGTAGGTTCGCGGGGTACTCTGAAGCTTTCTTT. Amino acids: CASRFAGYSEAFF. The chain links TRBV19 to TRBJ1-1; no clear D. CDR3 length: 13 residues. Germline CDR1 LNHDA, CDR2 SQIVND (reference sequence). Trimming removed 6 bases at V and 6 bases at J, with 14 bases between.

The chain joins TRBV29-1 to TRBJ2-5; D remains unclear. Germline CDR1 reads SQVTM; CDR2 reads ANQGSEA. The CDR3 runs to 13 residues. Trimming pared 8 bases from V and 7 bases from J, leaving 20 bases between. CDR3 DNA sequence: TGCAGCCTGGCCCTAAGTCCTCGAGGGACCCAGTACTTC. Its protein is CSLALSPRGTQYF.

V is TRBV19 and J is TRBJ1-2, with 8 positions matching TRBD1. This CDR3 is 15 amino acids long. J was trimmed by 7 bases and V by 3 bases; bases with no gene match: 10. Germline V gives CDR1 LNHDA, CDR2 SQIVND (reference sequence). CDR3 coding DNA: TGTGCCAGTAGTATTCCGGGACAGGCTAAGGGTGGCTACACCTTC. Translating it yields CASSIPGQAKGGYTF.

J is TRBJ1-4 and V is TRBV12-3 or TRBV12-4, with a weak D call TRBD1 (5 bases). The CDR3 extends over 13 amino acids. Trimming removed 2 bases at V and 8 bases at J, with 9 bases between. The CDR3 nucleotides are TGTGCCAGCAGTTTATCGGGGGGGGAAAAACTGTTTTTT. Protein sequence: CASSLSGGEKLFF.

V is TRBV6-5 and J is TRBJ1-2, with D possibly matching TRBD1 (5 bases). Germline V gene sequence: CDR1 MNHEY, CDR2 SVGAGI. This CDR3 region has 12 residues. The V and J ends lost 6 bases and 8 bases respectively, with 13 bases between them. The CDR3 protein is CASRSGIEGYTF. In nucleotides, the CDR3 is TGTGCCAGCAGATCAGGGATAGAGGGCTACACCTTC.

The chain employs TRBV2 and TRBJ1-1, with 10 bases lining up with TRBD1. The germline V gene encodes CDR1 SNHLY and CDR2 FYNNEI. Losses at the gene ends were 3 bases for V and 4 bases for J; bases not matched to a gene: 8. CDR3 length equals 16 residues. The CDR3 reads CASSDGTGDRSTEAFF. The CDR3 bases are TGTGCCAGCAGTGACGGGACAGGGGATAGAAGCACTGAAGCTTTCTTT. Filled out from reference TRBV2 and TRBJ1-1, the complete variable domain reads EPEVTQTPSHQVTQMGQEVILRCVPISNHLYFYWYRQILGQKVEFLVSFYNNEISEKSEIFDDQFSVERPDGSNFTLKIRSTKLEDSAMYFCASSDGTGDRSTEAFFGQGTRLTVV.

The chain uses TRBV9 and TRBJ2-7, with TRBD1 as a possible D gene (5 bases). Germline CDR1 reads SGDLS; CDR2 reads YYNGEE. The CDR3 totals 15 residues. The V and J ends lost 0 bases and 7 bases respectively, with 17 bases between them. CDR3 nucleotide sequence: TGTGCCAGCAGCGTAGATGCAGGGCTAGTATTAGAGCAGTACTTC. Amino acids: CASSVDAGLVLEQYF. Full variable domain (rest looked up from reference TRBV9 and TRBJ2-7): DSGVTQTPKHLITATGQRVTLRCSPRSGDLSVYWYQQSLDQGLQFLIQYYNGEERAKGNILERFSAQQFPDLHSELNLSSLELGDSALYFCASSVDAGLVLEQYFGPGTRLTVT.

The CDR3 DNA reads as TGTGCCAGCAGGGGACAGGGTCCCGACGGCTACACCTTC. This translates into CASRGQGPDGYTF. The V gene is TRBV11-2, the J gene TRBJ1-2; 9 bases match TRBD1. V shed 6 bases, J shed 8 bases, and the junction held 7 bases outside the gene matches. The CDR3 totals 13 residues. Germline CDR1 is SGHAT and CDR2 is FQNNGV.

This chain links TRBV7-8 with TRBJ2-2; 8 bases agree with TRBD2. After removal of 5 bases from V and 0 bases from J, the junction contained 5 bases not matched to a gene. Germline-derived CDR1 and CDR2 are SGHVS and FQNEAQ. This CDR3 spans 16 amino acids. Here the CDR3 DNA reads TGTGCCAGCAGCGAGCGGGAGCCCCCGAACACCGGGGAGCTGTTTTTT. Translation: CASSEREPPNTGELFF.

The rearrangement links TRBV6-6 to TRBJ1-6, with unresolved D. The ends were cut back, 3 bases at V and 4 bases at J, with 7 bases in the middle. The length of the CDR3 is 14 residues. CDR1 MNHNY and CDR2 SVGAGI come from the germline V gene (reference sequence). For the CDR3, the DNA is TGTGCCAGCAGTTATACGGGGTATAATTCACCCCTCCACTTT. It is translated as CASSYTGYNSPLHF.

The CDR3 loop reads CASSGQGRGNEKLFF. CDR3 coding DNA: TGTGCCAGCAGTGGACAGGGCAGGGGTAATGAAAAACTGTTTTTT. The chain joins TRBV2 to TRBJ1-4; TRBD1 matches 7 bases. The length of the CDR3 is 15 residues. Trimming took 4 bases from V and 4 from J; bases not matched to a gene: 6. The germline gives CDR1 SNHLY, CDR2 FYNNEI.

This chain joins TRBV3-1 (or the pseudogene TRBV3-2) and TRBJ2-7; D ambiguous. The CDR3 is made up of 15 amino acids. Germline V gene data show CDR1 as LGHDT and CDR2 as YNNKEL (reference sequence). The germline V and J ends were trimmed by 4 bases and 1 base, with 14 bases remaining between them. The DNA of the CDR3 is TGTGCCAGCAGCCCCCTACCCTCCGGGTCCTACGAGCAGTACTTC. Its protein product is CASSPLPSGSYEQYF.

The chain recombines TRBV15 with TRBJ1-2; 9 nucleotides match TRBD1. The CDR3 has 17 residues. Germline trimming cut 1 base from V and 4 bases from J; bases unmatched to any gene: 10. The germline V gene has CDR1 LNHNV and CDR2 YYDKDF (reference sequence). The CDR3 reads CATSRVRDRDDSYGYTF. The CDR3 nucleotides are TGTGCCACCAGCAGAGTCCGGGACAGGGATGACAGCTATGGCTACACCTTC.

This rearrangement joins TRBV5-1 to TRBJ1-2, with D possibly TRBD1 on 5 matching bases. V lost 2 bases and J 9 bases, leaving 14 bases between the germline ends. Germline V gene lookup returns CDR1 SGHRS and CDR2 YFSETQ. CDR3 size: 13 residues. For the CDR3, the DNA is TGCGCCAGCAGCTTTGGGGGGGATAGTAGCTACACCTTC. Translating it yields CASSFGGDSSYTF.

This clone was picked up one time. This chain links TRBV4-1 with TRBJ1-1; TRBD1 is a possible D gene (5 bases). This CDR3 region has 15 residues. Germline-derived CDR1 and CDR2 are MGHRA and YSYEKL. The V and J ends lost 0 bases and 4 bases respectively, with 12 bases between them. The CDR3 loop reads CASSQDWGDATEAFF. The CDR3 bases are TGCGCCAGCAGCCAAGATTGGGGGGATGCCACTGAAGCTTTCTTT.

The count of this clone is one. The V gene is TRBV5-5, the J gene TRBJ1-2, with no clear D. V was pared by 0 bases and J by 1 base, with 7 bases between. The CDR3 consists of 14 residues. CDR1 SGHKS and CDR2 YYEKEE come from the germline V gene (reference sequence). The CDR3 DNA reads TGTGCCAGCAGCTTGGGTCTCAGTAACTATGGCTACACCTTC. It encodes CASSLGLSNYGYTF.

V gene TRBV5-1 combines with J gene TRBJ1-2; D may be TRBD1 (6 bases). Germline CDR1 and CDR2: SGHRS and YFSETQ. CDR3 length equals 15 residues. V was trimmed by 4 bases and J by 1 base, leaving 14 bases between them. The CDR3 reads CASSPGTISNYGYTF. DNA for the CDR3: TGCGCCAGCAGCCCTGGGACAATAAGTAACTATGGCTACACCTTC.

V usage is TRBV6-1 and J usage is TRBJ2-5; TRBD1 matches 9 bases. Germline CDR1 is MNHNS and CDR2 is SASEGT. The CDR3 runs 16 residues. V dropped 3 bases and J dropped 4; count of bases not matched to a gene: 9. For the CDR3, the DNA is TGTGCCAGCAGTGATATACAGGGGGCGTTAGGAGAGACCCAGTACTTC. Translation gives CASSDIQGALGETQYF.

This chain's CDR3 is CASRPTIGLTNEKLFF. As DNA, the CDR3 is TGTGCCAGCAGACCGACAATAGGTTTAACTAATGAAAAACTGTTTTTT. This chain links TRBV28 with TRBJ1-4; D call uncertain. Trimming pared 6 bases from V and 1 base from J, leaving 15 bases between. The CDR3 runs to 16 residues. CDR1 and CDR2 from the germline V gene are MDHEN and SYDVKM. The variable domain in full, completed from reference TRBV28 and TRBJ1-4, reads DVKVTQSSRYLVKRTGEKVFLECVQDMDHENMFWYRQDPGLGLRLIYFSYDVKMKEKGDIPEGYSVSREKKERFSLILESASTNQTSMYLCASRPTIGLTNEKLFFGSGTQLSVL.

The chain combines TRBV20-1 with TRBJ2-7, with TRBD1 matching over 8 bases. The CDR3 sequence is 14 residues long. V gave up 3 bases and J gave up 2 bases; unmatched junction bases: 6. Germline V gene lookup returns CDR1 DFQATT and CDR2 SNEGSKA (reference sequence). The CDR3 protein is CSASEGTGPYEQYF. As DNA, the CDR3 is TGCAGTGCTAGTGAGGGGACAGGTCCCTACGAGCAGTACTTC.

This clone came up a few times. The chain carries TRBV30 and TRBJ2-5; the D gene is possibly TRBD2 (6 bases). The CDR3 is 13 residues long. Germline assignment: CDR1 GTSNPN and CDR2 SVGIG (reference sequence). The ends were cut back, 3 bases at V and 1 base at J, with 9 bases in the middle. CDR3 sequence (DNA): TGTGCCTGGAGAAGACTAGTCCAAGAGACCCAGTACTTC. This sequence encodes CAWRRLVQETQYF.

The chain recombines TRBV5-4 with TRBJ1-2; 8 bases are shared with TRBD1. The CDR3 consists of 12 residues. V trimming: 4 bases; J trimming: 6 bases; junction bases outside the gene matches: 2. Germline assignment: CDR1 SGHNT and CDR2 YYREEE (reference sequence). As DNA, the CDR3 is TGTGCCAGCAGCAGGACAGGGAATGGCTACACCTTC. Its protein is CASSRTGNGYTF.

The V and J genes are TRBV7-9 and TRBJ2-1, with TRBD2 matching over 9 bases. Germline-derived CDR1 and CDR2 are SEHNR and FQNEAQ (reference sequence). The CDR3 loop spans 16 amino acids. The V gene end was trimmed by 1 base and the J gene end by 3 bases; junction bases not matched to a gene: 4. CDR3 nucleotide sequence: TGTGCCAGCAGCTTAGGGAGCGGGAGGTTCTACAATGAGCAGTTCTTC. This sequence encodes CASSLGSGRFYNEQFF.